Described below is a single T cell receptor beta chain sequence and its context. The second PCR ran roughly 6 to 11 cycles with a sample-barcoded 5' primer and J-beta primers. TCRdb redid the calling of the 5' RACE reads with MiXCR, one entry per CDR3 protein. The repertoire consists of fewer than 600,000 distinct CDR3 sequences, with roughly a quarter occurring once and the leading ten covering over 3.5%. This specimen belongs to a study of blood T cells in healthy people across ages. This sample also belongs to another study, concerning T cells of mothers and their children.

The specimen was blood. This sequence originates from a boy younger than 10 in good health.

CDR3 bases: TGTGCCAGCAGCTTATTTGCGGAGTATACGCAGTATTTT. It encodes CASSLFAEYTQYF. The gene calls are TRBV7-9 and TRBJ2-3; no reliable D call. CDR3 length equals 13 residues. V was cut by 2 bases and J by 7 bases, with 10 bases left in between. Germline V gives CDR1 SEHNR, CDR2 FQNEAQ (reference sequence).